This TCR beta chain comes out of a study of blood T cell repertoires in COVID-19 (dated by TCRdb to the early 2020s). With regard to the full study: Samples from collaborators originated in the United States, Italy and Spain and spanned both the acute and convalescent phases of COVID-19. The material from the prospective study consisted of cDNA or gDNA derived from T cells, B-cell-depleted T cells, or PBMCs. The dataset comprised deeply sampled blood TCRbeta repertoires from subjects exposed to, actively infected with, or recovered from COVID-19. The repertoires were released in a freely available public database intended as a resource for research on the immune response to SARS-CoV-2. The samples were drawn from the first 160 participants of the ongoing ImmuneRACE study and from over a thousand subjects provided by 6 global collaborators. A de-identified subject ID, COVID-19 status, age in years and sex were almost always included in the sample metadata. Where available, HLA class I and class II types were taken from metadata supplied by the sample provider and were not determined by assay-based typing.

Collaborating institutions collected whole blood in K2EDTA tubes following their own protocols. Collaborator samples were shipped for TCRbeta analysis as frozen whole blood, isolated PBMCs, or DNA extracted from either sample type. TCRbeta CDR3 regions were amplified from genomic DNA by means of the immunoSEQ Assay, a bias-controlled multiplex PCR. Per the source publication's procedure: Within the assay, amplification of reference gene primers was used to estimate how many nucleated cells each sample contained. To quantify the absolute abundance of each unique TCRbeta CDR3 rearrangement, sequence reads were collapsed and filtered. For each sample, productive Simpson clonality was calculated as the square root of Simpson's diversity index over productive rearrangements. Not all clones reach the TCRdb copy of this immuneACCESS table, which keeps in-frame sequences only. Checked studies attribute under half of the gap to unresolved V genes and leave the rest unexplained. The DNA gave D and trimming, while V, J and clone size come from that table. Across this sample there are 100,000 to 150,000 clones, with roughly 85% seen only once. Jointly, the top ten make up under 8% of the sample.

Remarks on this clone: The antigen it recognizes is unknown. It has no much larger one-base neighbor in the sample; base qualities were not kept.

Broader findings and caveats from the paper: The quantity of clinical and demographic metadata differed by source and by participant and was supplied without curation.

The source material was peripheral blood. The TCR comes from a man aged 80 or over with active or convalescent COVID-19.

The base sequence is TGTGCCAGCAGCGTAGTTACGGGAGATACGCAGTATTTT. Protein translation: CASSVVTGDTQYF. The receptor chain draws on TRBV9 and TRBJ2-3, with the D gene not confidently named. The CDR3 spans 13 residues, from the cysteine through the phenylalanine. Only the CDR3 part of the read is kept: 39 bases, read in frame from the first base. The V end loses 0 bases and the J end loses 5 bases, and a stretch of 7 bases separates them. Taken from the germline V gene, the CDR1 and CDR2 loops are SGDLS and YYNGEE.